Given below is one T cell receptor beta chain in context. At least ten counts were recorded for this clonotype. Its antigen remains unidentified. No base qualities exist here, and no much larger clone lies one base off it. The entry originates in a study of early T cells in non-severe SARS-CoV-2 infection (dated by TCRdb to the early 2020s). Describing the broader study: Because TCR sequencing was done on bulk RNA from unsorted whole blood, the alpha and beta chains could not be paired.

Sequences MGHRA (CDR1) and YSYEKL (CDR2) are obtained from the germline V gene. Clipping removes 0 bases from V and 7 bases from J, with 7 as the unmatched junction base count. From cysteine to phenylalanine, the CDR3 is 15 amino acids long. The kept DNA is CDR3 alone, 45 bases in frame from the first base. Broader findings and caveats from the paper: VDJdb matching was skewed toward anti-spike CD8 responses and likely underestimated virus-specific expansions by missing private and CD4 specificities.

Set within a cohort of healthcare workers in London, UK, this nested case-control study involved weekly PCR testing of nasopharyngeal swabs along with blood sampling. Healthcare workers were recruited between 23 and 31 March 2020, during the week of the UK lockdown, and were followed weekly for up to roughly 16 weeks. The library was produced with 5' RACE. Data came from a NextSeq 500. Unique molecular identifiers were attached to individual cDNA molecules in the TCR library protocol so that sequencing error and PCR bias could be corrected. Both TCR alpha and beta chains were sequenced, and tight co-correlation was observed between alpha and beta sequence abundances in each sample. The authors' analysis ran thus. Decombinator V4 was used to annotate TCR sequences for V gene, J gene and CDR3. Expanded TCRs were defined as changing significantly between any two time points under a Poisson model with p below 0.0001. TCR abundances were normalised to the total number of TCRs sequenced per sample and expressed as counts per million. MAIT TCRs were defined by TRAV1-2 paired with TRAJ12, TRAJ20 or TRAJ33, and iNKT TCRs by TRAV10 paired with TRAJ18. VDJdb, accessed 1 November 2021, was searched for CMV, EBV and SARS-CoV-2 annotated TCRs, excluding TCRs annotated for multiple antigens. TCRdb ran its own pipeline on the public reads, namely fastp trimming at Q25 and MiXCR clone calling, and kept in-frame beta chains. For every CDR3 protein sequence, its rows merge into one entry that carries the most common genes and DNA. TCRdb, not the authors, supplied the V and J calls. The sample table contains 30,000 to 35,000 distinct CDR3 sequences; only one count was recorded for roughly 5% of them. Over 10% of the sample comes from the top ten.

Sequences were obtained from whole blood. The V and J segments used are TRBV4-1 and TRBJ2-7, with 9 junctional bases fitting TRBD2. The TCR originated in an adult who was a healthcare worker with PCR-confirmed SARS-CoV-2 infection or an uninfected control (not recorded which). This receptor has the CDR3 CASSQDPAGGLEQYF. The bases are TGCGCCAGCAGCCAAGATCCAGCGGGAGGCTTGGAGCAGTACTTC.